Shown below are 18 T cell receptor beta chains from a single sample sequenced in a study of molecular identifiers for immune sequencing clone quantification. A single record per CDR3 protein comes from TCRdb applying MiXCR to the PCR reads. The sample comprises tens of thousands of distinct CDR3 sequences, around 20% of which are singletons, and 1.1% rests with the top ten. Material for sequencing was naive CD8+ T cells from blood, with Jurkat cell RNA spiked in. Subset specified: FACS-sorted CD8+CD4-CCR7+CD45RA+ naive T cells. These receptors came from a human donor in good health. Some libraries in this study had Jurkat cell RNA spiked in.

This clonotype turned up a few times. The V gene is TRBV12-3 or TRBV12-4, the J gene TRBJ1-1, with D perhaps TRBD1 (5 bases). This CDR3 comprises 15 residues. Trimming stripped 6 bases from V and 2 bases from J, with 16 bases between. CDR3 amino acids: CASSSGRDRNTEAFF. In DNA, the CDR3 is TGTGCCAGCAGCTCCGGGAGGGACCGAAACACTGAAGCTTTCTTT.

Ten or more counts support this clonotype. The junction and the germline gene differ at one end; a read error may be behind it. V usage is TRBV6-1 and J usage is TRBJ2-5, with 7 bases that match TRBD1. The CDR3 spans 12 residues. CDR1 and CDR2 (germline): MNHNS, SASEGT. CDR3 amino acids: CASSDVGQVGPF. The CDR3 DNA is TGTGCCAGCAGTGATGTTGGACAGGTCGGACCCTTC.

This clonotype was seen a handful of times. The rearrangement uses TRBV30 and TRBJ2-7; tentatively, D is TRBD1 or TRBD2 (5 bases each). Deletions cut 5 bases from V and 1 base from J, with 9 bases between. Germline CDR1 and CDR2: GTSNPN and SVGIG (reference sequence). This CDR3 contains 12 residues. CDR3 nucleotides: TGTGCCTGGTCCGGGGCTTCCTACGAGCAGTACTTC. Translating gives CAWSGASYEQYF.

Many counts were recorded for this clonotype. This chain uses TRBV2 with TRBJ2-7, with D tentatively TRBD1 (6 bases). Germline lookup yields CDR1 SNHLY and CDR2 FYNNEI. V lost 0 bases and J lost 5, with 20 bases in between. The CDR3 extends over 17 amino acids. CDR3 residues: CASSEADSWRQAHEQYF. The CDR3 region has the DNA TGTGCCAGCAGTGAAGCGGACAGCTGGAGGCAGGCCCACGAGCAGTACTTC. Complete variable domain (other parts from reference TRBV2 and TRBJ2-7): EPEVTQTPSHQVTQMGQEVILRCVPISNHLYFYWYRQILGQKVEFLVSFYNNEISEKSEIFDDQFSVERPDGSNFTLKIRSTKLEDSAMYFCASSEADSWRQAHEQYFGPGTRLTVT.

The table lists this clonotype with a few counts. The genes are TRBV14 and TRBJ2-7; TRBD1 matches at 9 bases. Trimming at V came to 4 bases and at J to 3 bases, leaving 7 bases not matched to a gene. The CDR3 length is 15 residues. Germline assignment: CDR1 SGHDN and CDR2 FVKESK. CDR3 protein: CASSLGQGQGYEQYF. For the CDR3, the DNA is TGTGCCAGCAGCCTCGGTCAGGGACAGGGCTACGAGCAGTACTTC.

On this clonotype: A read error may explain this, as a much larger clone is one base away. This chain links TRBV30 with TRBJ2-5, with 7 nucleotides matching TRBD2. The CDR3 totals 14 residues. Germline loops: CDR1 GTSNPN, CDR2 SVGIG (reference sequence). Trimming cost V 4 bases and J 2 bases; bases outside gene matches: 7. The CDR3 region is CAWNVGGFQETQYF. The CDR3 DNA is TGTGCCTGGAATGTGGGGGGGTTTCAAGAGACCCAGTACTTC.

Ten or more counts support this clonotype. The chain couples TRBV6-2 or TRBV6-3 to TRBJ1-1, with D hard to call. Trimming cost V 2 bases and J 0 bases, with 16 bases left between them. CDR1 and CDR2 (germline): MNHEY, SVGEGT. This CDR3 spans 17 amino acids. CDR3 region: CASSYPTTVPMNTEAFF. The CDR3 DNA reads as TGTGCCAGCAGTTACCCTACTACGGTACCCATGAACACTGAAGCTTTCTTT.

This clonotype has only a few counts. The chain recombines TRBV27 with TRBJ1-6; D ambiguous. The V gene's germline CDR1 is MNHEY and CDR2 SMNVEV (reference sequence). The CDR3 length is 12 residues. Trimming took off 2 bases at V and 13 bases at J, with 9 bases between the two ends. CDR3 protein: CASSLGSGPLHF. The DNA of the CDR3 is TGTGCCAGCAGTTTAGGGTCAGGTCCCCTCCACTTT.

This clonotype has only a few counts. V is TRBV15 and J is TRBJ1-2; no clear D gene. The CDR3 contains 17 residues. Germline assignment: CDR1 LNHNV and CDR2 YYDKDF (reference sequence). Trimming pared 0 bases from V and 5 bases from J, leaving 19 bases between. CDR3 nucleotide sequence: TGTGCCACCAGCAGAGATTTGGGCACCGGACCACTTTATGGCTACACCTTC. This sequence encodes CATSRDLGTGPLYGYTF.

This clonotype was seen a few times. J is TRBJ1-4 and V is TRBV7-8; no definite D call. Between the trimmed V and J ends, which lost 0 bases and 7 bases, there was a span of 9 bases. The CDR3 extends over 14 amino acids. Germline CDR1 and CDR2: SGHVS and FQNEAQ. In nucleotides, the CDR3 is TGTGCCAGCAGCTTAGCGGATCCGCCTGAAAAACTGTTTTTT. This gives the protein CASSLADPPEKLFF.

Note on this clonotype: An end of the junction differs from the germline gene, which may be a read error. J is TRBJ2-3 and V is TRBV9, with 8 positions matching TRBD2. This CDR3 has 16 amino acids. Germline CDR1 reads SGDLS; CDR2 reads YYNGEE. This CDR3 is CVSSVATGGPGDTQYF. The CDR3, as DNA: TGTGTCAGCAGCGTAGCTACGGGGGGGCCCGGGGATACGCAGTATTTT.

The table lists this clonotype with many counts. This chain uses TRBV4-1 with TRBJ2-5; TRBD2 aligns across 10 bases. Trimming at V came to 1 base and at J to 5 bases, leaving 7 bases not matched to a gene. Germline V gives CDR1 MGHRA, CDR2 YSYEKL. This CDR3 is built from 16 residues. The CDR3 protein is CASSQVLAGDEETQYF. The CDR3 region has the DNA TGCGCCAGCAGCCAAGTGCTAGCGGGGGATGAGGAGACCCAGTACTTC.

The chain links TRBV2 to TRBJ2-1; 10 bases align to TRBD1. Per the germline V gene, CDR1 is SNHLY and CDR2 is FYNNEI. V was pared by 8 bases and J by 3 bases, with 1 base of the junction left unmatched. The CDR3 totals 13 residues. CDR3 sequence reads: CASRDRGYNEQFF. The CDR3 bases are TGTGCCAGCCGGGACAGGGGCTACAATGAGCAGTTCTTC.

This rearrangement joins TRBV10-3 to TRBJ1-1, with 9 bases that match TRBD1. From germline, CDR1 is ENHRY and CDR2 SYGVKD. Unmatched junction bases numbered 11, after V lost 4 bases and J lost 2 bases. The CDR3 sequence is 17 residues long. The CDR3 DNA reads TGTGCCATCAGTGCTTCGCCTGGGACAGGGCCAAACACTGAAGCTTTCTTT. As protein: CAISASPGTGPNTEAFF.

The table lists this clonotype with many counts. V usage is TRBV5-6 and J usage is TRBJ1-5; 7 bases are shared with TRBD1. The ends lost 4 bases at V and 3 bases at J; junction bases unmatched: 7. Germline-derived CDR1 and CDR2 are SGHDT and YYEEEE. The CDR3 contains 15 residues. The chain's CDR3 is CASSLQGTYNQPQHF. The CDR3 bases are TGTGCCAGCAGCCTACAGGGGACGTACAATCAGCCCCAGCATTTT.

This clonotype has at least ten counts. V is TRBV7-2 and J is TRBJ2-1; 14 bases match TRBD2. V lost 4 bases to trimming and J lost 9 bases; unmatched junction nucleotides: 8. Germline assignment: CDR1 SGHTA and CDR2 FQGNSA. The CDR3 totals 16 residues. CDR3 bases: TGTGCCAGCAGCTCGACTAGCGGGGGGGCCTATGGTGAGCAGTTCTTC. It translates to CASSSTSGGAYGEQFF.

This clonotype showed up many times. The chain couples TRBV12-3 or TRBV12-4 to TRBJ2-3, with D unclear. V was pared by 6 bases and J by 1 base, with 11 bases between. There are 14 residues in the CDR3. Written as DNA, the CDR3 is TGTGCCAGCAGCCCCTCTCCCCGCACAGATACGCAGTATTTT. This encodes CASSPSPRTDTQYF.

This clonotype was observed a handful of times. The CDR3 region has the DNA TGCAGTGCTCGAGGACTAGCGGGAGAATACAATGAGCAGTTCTTC. As protein: CSARGLAGEYNEQFF. The chain has TRBV20-1 and TRBJ2-1; TRBD2 matches at 13 bases. The germline CDR1 and CDR2 sequences are DFQATT and SNEGSKA (reference sequence). The CDR3 covers 15 residues. V was pared by 5 bases and J by 4 bases, with 5 bases of the junction left unmatched.